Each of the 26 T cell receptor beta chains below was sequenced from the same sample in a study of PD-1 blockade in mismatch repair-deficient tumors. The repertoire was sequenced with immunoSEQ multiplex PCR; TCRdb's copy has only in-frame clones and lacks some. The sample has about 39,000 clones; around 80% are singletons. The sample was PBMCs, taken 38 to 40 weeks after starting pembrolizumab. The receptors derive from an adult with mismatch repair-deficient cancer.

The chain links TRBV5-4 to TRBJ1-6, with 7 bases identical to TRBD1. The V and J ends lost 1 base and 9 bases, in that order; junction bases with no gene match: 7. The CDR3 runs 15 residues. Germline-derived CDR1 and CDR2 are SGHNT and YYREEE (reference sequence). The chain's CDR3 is CASSLRQGEGSPLHF. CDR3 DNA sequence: TGTGCCAGCAGCTTGCGACAGGGTGAAGGTTCACCCCTCCACTTT.

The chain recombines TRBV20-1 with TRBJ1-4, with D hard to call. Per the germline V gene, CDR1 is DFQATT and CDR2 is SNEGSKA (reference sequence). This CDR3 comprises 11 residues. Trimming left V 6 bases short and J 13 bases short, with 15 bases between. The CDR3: CSANSGRRLFF. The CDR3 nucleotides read TGCAGTGCAAACTCGGGGAGGAGACTGTTTTTT.

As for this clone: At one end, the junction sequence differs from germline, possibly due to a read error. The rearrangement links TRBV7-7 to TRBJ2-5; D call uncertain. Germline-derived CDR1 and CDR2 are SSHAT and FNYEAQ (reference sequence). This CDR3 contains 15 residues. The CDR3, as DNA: TGTGCTAGCAGCTTAGCCTTCACAGCAAAAGAGACCCAGTACTTC. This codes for CASSLAFTAKETQYF.

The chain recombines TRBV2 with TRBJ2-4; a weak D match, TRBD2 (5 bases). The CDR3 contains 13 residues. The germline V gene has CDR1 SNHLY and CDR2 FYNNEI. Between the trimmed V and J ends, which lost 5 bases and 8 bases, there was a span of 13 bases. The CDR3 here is CASSPQGGYIQYF. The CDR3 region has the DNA TGTGCCAGCAGTCCCCAAGGCGGGTACATTCAGTACTTC.

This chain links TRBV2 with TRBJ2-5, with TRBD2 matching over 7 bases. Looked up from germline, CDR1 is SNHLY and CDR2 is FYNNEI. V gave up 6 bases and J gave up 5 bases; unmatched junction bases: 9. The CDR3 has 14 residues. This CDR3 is CASRDRLAGETQYF. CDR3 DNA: TGTGCCAGCAGGGATCGACTAGCTGGGGAGACCCAGTACTTC.

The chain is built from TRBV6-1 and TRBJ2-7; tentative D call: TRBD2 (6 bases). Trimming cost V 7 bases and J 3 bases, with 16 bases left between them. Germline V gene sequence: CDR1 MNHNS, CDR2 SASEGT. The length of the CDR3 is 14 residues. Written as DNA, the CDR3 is TGTGCCAGCACCGGACTATTAGGATACTACGAGCAGTACTTC. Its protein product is CASTGLLGYYEQYF.

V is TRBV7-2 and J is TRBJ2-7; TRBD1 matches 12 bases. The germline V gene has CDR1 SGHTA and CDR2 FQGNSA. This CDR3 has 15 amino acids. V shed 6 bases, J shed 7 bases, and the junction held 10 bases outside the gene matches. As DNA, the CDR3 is TGTGCCAGCAGTTTACTGGGACAGGGGGCGCGTGAGCAGTACTTC. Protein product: CASSLLGQGAREQYF.

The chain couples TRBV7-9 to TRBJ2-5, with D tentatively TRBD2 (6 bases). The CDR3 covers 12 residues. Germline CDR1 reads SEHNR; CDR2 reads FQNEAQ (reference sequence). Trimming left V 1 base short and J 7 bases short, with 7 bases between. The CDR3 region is CASSLEGLTQYF. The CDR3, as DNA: TGTGCCAGCAGCTTAGAGGGACTGACCCAGTACTTC.

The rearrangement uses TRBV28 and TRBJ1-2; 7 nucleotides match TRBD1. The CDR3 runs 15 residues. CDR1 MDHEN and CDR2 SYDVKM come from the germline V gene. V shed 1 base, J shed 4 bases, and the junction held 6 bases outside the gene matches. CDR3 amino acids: CASSLYTGASYGYTF. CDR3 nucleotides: TGTGCCAGCAGTTTATATACAGGGGCGAGCTATGGCTACACCTTC.

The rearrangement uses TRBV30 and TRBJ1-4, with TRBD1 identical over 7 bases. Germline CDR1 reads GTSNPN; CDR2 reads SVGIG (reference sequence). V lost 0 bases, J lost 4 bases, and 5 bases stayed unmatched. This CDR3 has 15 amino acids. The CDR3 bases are TGTGCCTGGAGTGTAATAGGGACAGTTAATGAAAAACTGTTTTTT. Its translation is CAWSVIGTVNEKLFF.

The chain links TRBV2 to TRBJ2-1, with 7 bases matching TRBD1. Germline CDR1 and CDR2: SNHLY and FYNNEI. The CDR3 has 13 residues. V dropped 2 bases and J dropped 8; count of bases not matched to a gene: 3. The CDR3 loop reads CASSEQGVYEQFF. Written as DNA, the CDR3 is TGTGCCAGCAGTGAACAGGGGGTGTATGAGCAGTTCTTC. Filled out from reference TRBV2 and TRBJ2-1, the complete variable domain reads EPEVTQTPSHQVTQMGQEVILRCVPISNHLYFYWYRQILGQKVEFLVSFYNNEISEKSEIFDDQFSVERPDGSNFTLKIRSTKLEDSAMYFCASSEQGVYEQFFGPGTRLTVL.

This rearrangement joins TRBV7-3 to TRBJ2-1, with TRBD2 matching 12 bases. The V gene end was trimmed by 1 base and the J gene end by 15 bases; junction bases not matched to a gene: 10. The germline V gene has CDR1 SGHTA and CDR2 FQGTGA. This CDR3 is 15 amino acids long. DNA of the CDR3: TGTGCCAGCAGCTTAAACCCCACTAGCGGGAGGCCGCCGTTCTTC. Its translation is CASSLNPTSGRPPFF.

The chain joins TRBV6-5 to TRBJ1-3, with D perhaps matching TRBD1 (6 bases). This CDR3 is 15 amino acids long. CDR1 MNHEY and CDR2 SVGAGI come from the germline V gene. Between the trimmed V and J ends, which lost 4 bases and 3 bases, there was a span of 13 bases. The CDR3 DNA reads TGTGCCAGCAGTTCCCTGAACAGGGATGGAAACACCATATATTTT. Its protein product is CASSSLNRDGNTIYF.

The CDR3 spells CASSDGGSSYEQYF. The CDR3, as DNA: TGCGCCAGCAGTGATGGAGGAAGCTCCTACGAGCAGTACTTC. The gene calls are TRBV10-2 and TRBJ2-7; D perhaps matches TRBD2 (5 bases). This CDR3 has 14 residues. The V gene lost 3 bases and the J gene lost 0 bases, with 9 bases spanning the gap. Per the germline V gene, CDR1 is WSHSY and CDR2 is SAAADI.

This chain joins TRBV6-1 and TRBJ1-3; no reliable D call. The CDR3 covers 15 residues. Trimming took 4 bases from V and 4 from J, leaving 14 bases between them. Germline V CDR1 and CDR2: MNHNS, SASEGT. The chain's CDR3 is CASSGTSTGGNTIYF. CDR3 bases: TGTGCCAGCAGTGGGACCTCCACGGGGGGAAACACCATATATTTT.

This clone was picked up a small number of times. As DNA, the CDR3 is TGCAGTGCTAGAGCGCCCAGTGGAGCTTTCTTT. Translation gives CSARAPSGAFF. The V call is TRBV20-1, the J call TRBJ1-1; D gene unclear. Germline V gives CDR1 DFQATT, CDR2 SNEGSKA (reference sequence). The germline V and J ends were trimmed by 1 base and 10 bases, with 10 bases remaining between them. The CDR3 extends over 11 amino acids.

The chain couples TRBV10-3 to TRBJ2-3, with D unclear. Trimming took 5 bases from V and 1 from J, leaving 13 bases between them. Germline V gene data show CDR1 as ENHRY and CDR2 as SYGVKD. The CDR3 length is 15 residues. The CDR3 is CAISYSGSGTDTQYF. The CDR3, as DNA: TGTGCCATCAGTTACTCGGGTTCCGGCACAGATACGCAGTATTTT.

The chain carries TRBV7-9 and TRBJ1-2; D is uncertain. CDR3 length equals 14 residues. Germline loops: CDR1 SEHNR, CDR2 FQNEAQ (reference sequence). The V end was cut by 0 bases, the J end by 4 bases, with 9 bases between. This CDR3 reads CASSLAGSIYGYTF. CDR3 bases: TGTGCCAGCAGCTTAGCGGGCTCCATCTATGGCTACACCTTC.

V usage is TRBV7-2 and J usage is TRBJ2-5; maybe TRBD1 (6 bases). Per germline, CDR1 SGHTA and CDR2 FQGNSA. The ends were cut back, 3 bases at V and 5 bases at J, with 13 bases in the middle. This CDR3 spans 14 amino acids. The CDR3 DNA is TGTGCCAGCAGCTTCAGGAACAGGGCGGAGACCCAGTACTTC. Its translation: CASSFRNRAETQYF.

CDR3 coding DNA: TGTGCCAGCAGTTACAGGTCAGGCCCGATCGAAAAACTGTTTTTT. This encodes CASSYRSGPIEKLFF. This sequence joins TRBV6-5 and TRBJ1-4, with D unresolved. Deletions cut 2 bases from V and 8 bases from J, with 15 bases between. Germline lookup yields CDR1 MNHEY and CDR2 SVGAGI. The CDR3 length is 15 residues.

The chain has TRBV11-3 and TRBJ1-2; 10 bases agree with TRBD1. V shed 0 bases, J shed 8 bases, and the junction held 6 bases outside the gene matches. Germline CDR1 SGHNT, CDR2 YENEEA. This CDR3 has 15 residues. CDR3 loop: CASSLDVTGGSGYTF. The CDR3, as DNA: TGTGCCAGCAGCTTAGATGTGACAGGGGGCTCGGGCTACACCTTC. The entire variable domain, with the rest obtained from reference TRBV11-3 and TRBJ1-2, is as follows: EAGVVQSPRYKIIEKKQPVAFWCNPISGHNTLYWYLQNLGQGPELLIRYENEEAVDDSQLPKDRFSAERLKGVDSTLKIQPAELGDSAVYLCASSLDVTGGSGYTFGSGTRLTVV.

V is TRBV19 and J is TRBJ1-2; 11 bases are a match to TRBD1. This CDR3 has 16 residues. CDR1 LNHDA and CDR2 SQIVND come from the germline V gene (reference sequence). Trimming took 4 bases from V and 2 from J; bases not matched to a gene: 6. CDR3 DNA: TGTGCCAGTAGTACCCTGGGACAGGGGGGCAACTATGGCTACACCTTC. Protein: CASSTLGQGGNYGYTF.

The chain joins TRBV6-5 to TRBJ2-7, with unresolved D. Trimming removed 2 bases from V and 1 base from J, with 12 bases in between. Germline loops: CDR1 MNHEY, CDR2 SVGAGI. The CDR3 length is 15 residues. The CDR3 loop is CASSYSSVGSYEQYF. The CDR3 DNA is TGTGCCAGCAGTTACAGTTCGGTCGGTTCCTACGAGCAGTACTTC.

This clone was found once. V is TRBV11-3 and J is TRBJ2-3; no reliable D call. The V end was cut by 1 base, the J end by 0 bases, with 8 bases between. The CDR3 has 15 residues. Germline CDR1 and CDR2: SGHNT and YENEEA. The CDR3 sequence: CASSLGGVSTDTQYF. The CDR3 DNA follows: TGTGCCAGCAGCTTAGGCGGTGTTAGCACAGATACGCAGTATTTT.

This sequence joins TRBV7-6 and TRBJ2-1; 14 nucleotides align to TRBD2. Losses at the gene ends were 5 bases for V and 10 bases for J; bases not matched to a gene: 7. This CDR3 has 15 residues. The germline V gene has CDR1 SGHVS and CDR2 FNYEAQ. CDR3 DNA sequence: TGTGCCAGCAGCCCTATGGGACTAGCGGGAGCCGAGCAGTTCTTC. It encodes CASSPMGLAGAEQFF.

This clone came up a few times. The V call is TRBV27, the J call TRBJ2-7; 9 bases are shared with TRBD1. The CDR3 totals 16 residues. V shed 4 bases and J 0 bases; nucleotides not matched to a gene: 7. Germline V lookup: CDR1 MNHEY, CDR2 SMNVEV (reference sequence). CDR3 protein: CASSSTGTGFSYEQYF. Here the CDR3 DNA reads TGTGCCAGCAGTTCTACCGGGACAGGGTTCTCCTACGAGCAGTACTTC.